Listed below are T cell receptor beta chains from one sample, sequenced in a study of long-term antiretroviral therapy in people with HIV. Here immunoSEQ multiplex PCR was the method, and the copy in TCRdb shows in-frame clones only, minus some. The sample shows 20,000 to 25,000 clones, about 80% of them seen only once. The sequencing here drew on unsorted PBMCs, taken 0.7 years before starting antiretroviral therapy. The receptors here all came from a man aged 25-45 years with HIV. Both conserved end residues are part of each CDR3. Fields, in order: clone size, V gene, J gene, D gene, CDR3 protein, CDR3 DNA. D genes are given only for firm matches. Rows may omit the clone size; those that give it use once, few, many or a size class.

.	TRBV15	TRBJ2-2	.	CATSREGGNTGELFF	TGTGCCACCAGCAGAGAAGGGGGGAACACCGGGGAGCTGTTTTTT
.	TRBV2	TRBJ2-2	.	CASREEFGGELFF	TGTGCCAGCAGAGAAGAGTTTGGCGGGGAGCTGTTTTTT
.	TRBV5-1	TRBJ2-1	TRBD2	CASSLHSGANSYNEQFF	TGCGCCAGCAGCTTGCATAGCGGGGCCAACTCCTACAATGAGCAGTTCTTC
.	TRBV5-6	TRBJ2-2	TRBD2	CASSLIELAGSNTGELFF	TGTGCCAGCAGCTTAATAGAACTAGCGGGCTCGAACACCGGGGAGCTGTTTTTT
.	TRBV6-1	TRBJ2-5	.	CASRMWGETQYF	TGTGCCAGCCGTATGTGGGGGGAGACCCAGTACTTC
.	TRBV13	TRBJ2-3	.	CASSLEGHFSTDTQYF	TGTGCCAGCAGCTTAGAGGGGCACTTCAGCACAGATACGCAGTATTTT
few	TRBV16	TRBJ1-1	.	CASSHLTANTEAFF	TGTGCCAGCAGCCACCTGACAGCGAACACTGAAGCTTTCTTT
.	TRBV7-3	TRBJ1-1	TRBD1	CASSLTGENTEAFF	TGTGCCAGCAGCTTGACAGGGGAGAACACTGAAGCTTTCTTT
.	TRBV5-6	TRBJ2-6	TRBD2	CASSLKPVSGGLWANVLTF	TGTGCCAGCAGCTTGAAGCCGGTGAGCGGGGGCCTCTGGGCCAACGTCCTGACTTTC
.	TRBV28	TRBJ1-1	.	CASSSRGYTEAFF	TGTGCCAGCAGTTCCCGGGGATACACTGAAGCTTTCTTT
.	TRBV2	TRBJ2-1	.	CASSEQGSYNEQFF	TGTGCCAGCAGTGAACAGGGCTCCTACAATGAGCAGTTCTTC
.	TRBV28	TRBJ1-5	.	CASSLGGYSNQPQHF	TGTGCCAGCAGTTTGGGGGGGTATAGCAATCAGCCCCAGCATTTT
.	TRBV19	TRBJ1-5	.	CASSTLPRPASPDGNQPQHF	TGTGCCAGTAGTACCCTTCCCCGTCCAGCATCTCCGGATGGCAATCAGCCCCAGCATTTT
.	TRBV7-6	TRBJ2-2	.	CASSLGRVALNTGELFF	TGTGCCAGCAGCTTAGGGAGGGTTGCCTTGAACACCGGGGAGCTGTTTTTT
once	TRBV9	TRBJ2-2	.	CASSAGGTGELFF	TGTGCCAGCAGCGCCGGGGGCACCGGGGAGCTGTTTTTT
.	TRBV5-1	TRBJ2-2	TRBD1	CASSSTGVTGELFF	TGCGCCAGCAGCTCGACAGGGGTTACCGGGGAGCTGTTTTTT
.	TRBV15	TRBJ1-2	TRBD1	CATSVRTGDYGYTF	TGTGCCACCAGCGTCAGGACAGGGGACTATGGCTACACCTTC
.	TRBV6-5	TRBJ2-2	.	CASSYQGLAGELFF	TGTGCCAGCAGTTACCAAGGGTTGGCCGGGGAGCTGTTTTTT
.	TRBV29-1	TRBJ1-3	.	CSASRVSSGNTIYF	TGCAGCGCCAGCCGGGTTTCCTCTGGAAACACCATATATTTT
.	TRBV11-3	TRBJ2-1	.	CASSLGGGVREQFF	TGTGCCAGCAGCTTAGGGGGGGGCGTGAGGGAGCAGTTCTTC
.	TRBV16	TRBJ2-1	.	CASSQGVVSSYNEQFF	TGTGCCAGCAGCCAGGGGGTGGTTAGCTCCTACAATGAGCAGTTCTTC
few	TRBV7-2	TRBJ1-5	TRBD1	CASRIDRGNQPQHF	TGTGCCAGCAGAATTGACAGGGGCAATCAGCCCCAGCATTTT
.	TRBV5-4	TRBJ2-7	.	CASSLQAFPYEQYF	TGTGCCAGCAGCTTACAGGCTTTTCCCTACGAGCAGTACTTC
few	TRBV5-1	TRBJ1-2	.	CASSLEGTGYDGYTF	TGCGCCAGCAGCTTGGAGGGAACAGGGTACGATGGCTACACCTTC
.	TRBV6-1	TRBJ1-2	.	CASKGMYGYTF	TGTGCCAGCAAAGGGATGTATGGCTACACCTTC
.	TRBV5-1	TRBJ2-3	.	CASSLLGVSTDTQYF	TGCGCCAGCAGCTTGCTGGGGGTGAGCACAGATACGCAGTATTTT
.	TRBV14	TRBJ2-1	TRBD2	CASSQVIGLAGGAYNEQFF	TGTGCCAGCAGCCAAGTCATAGGACTAGCGGGAGGTGCATACAATGAGCAGTTCTTC
.	TRBV18	TRBJ1-2	TRBD1	CASSPGTGGVYGYTF	TGTGCCAGCTCACCCGGGACAGGGGGCGTCTATGGCTACACCTTC
few	TRBV9	TRBJ2-7	TRBD1	CASSAGDSGREQYF	TGTGCCAGCAGCGCTGGGGACAGCGGCCGCGAGCAGTACTTC
.	TRBV7-8	TRBJ2-7	TRBD2	CASSLMSSGARSYEQYF	TGTGCCAGCAGCTTAATGAGTAGCGGGGCCCGCTCCTACGAGCAGTACTTC
.	TRBV27	TRBJ2-3	.	CASSLSITTDTQYF	TGTGCCAGCAGTTTATCGATTACGACGGATACGCAGTATTTT
.	TRBV20-1	TRBJ1-2	.	CSASRVGGYTF	TGCAGTGCTAGTCGAGTTGGGGGCTACACCTTC
.	TRBV30	TRBJ1-1	.	CAWSVLGGLMNTEAFF	TGTGCCTGGAGTGTACTAGGGGGACTCATGAACACTGAAGCTTTCTTT
.	TRBV11-1	TRBJ2-3	.	CASSSPEARGTDTQYF	TGTGCCAGCAGCTCCCCCGAGGCGCGGGGAACAGATACGCAGTATTTT
once	TRBV7-8	TRBJ1-2	TRBD1	CASSLVSTGGLGSGGYTF	TGTGCCAGCAGCTTAGTATCGACAGGGGGTCTCGGATCCGGTGGCTACACCTTC
once	TRBV18	TRBJ1-3	TRBD1	CASSLGTGVNTIYF	TGTGCCAGCTCACTCGGGACAGGAGTAAACACCATATATTTT
.	TRBV5-1	TRBJ1-3	.	CASSLQGGGNTIYF	TGCGCCAGCAGCTTACAGGGTGGTGGAAACACCATATATTTT
.	TRBV11-2	TRBJ2-7	.	CASSLDLGGLYEQYF	TGTGCCAGCAGCTTAGATCTCGGGGGCTTATACGAGCAGTACTTC
few	TRBV5-1	TRBJ2-7	TRBD1	CASSSPGQAYEQYF	TGCGCCAGCAGCTCCCCCGGACAGGCCTACGAGCAGTACTTC
.	TRBV7-9	TRBJ2-3	.	CASSPTGLADTQYF	TGTGCCAGCAGCCCTACGGGGTTAGCAGATACGCAGTATTTT
once	TRBV14	TRBJ2-2	TRBD1	CASSQATGAGELFF	TGTGCCAGCAGCCAAGCCACAGGGGCCGGGGAGCTGTTTTTT
.	TRBV7-9	TRBJ1-3	.	CASSLATGPRVGNTIYF	TGTGCCAGCAGCTTAGCGACCGGGCCGAGGGTCGGAAACACCATATATTTT
.	TRBV5-1	TRBJ2-2	TRBD2	CASSLTSGEGGELFF	TGCGCCAGCAGCTTAACTAGCGGGGAAGGCGGGGAGCTGTTTTTT
.	TRBV11-2	TRBJ2-3	.	CASSLDLWGGESTDTQYF	TGTGCCAGCAGCTTAGATCTTTGGGGGGGCGAAAGCACAGATACGCAGTATTTT